This TCR beta chain was identified in a study of blood T cell repertoires in COVID-19. Looking at the study overall: Donors in the United States, Italy and Spain gave samples during acute or convalescent COVID-19. In each case, the material was cDNA or gDNA derived from T cells, B-cell-depleted T cells, or PBMCs.

In the source study's methods: Reference gene primers were amplified, and this amplification served to estimate nucleated cell counts. The method was immunoSEQ multiplex PCR; TCRdb's version includes in-frame clones alone and lacks a portion of them. D and trimming were read from the DNA, whereas the V and J calls and clone size are those reported in that table. Of some 200,000 clones in the sample, 75% to 95% were seen once. Per germline, CDR1 LNHDA and CDR2 SQIVND (reference sequence). V dropped 7 bases and J dropped 5; count of bases not matched to a gene: 13. The CDR3 runs to 16 residues. This TCR derives from a man aged 50-59 years with acute or convalescent COVID-19. This sequence joins TRBV19 and TRBJ2-2, with 7 bases identical to TRBD1. What was sequenced was peripheral blood. CDR3 sequence reads: CASIKGAVSSTGELFF. CDR3 in DNA: TGTGCCAGTATTAAGGGGGCGGTTAGCAGTACCGGGGAGCTGTTTTTT.